This T cell receptor (beta chain) is drawn from a study of blood T cells in healthy people across ages. Overall study results and limits: When set beside aged donors, long-lived donors presented more naive CD4+ cells and higher diversity. The recorded TCR beta diversity per million T cells decreased in a roughly linear manner with age.

Aged roughly 6 to 100, donors were systemically healthy Caucasians from Russia. This clonotype was seen more than once but under ten times. Its antigen remains unidentified. Then a second PCR, running about 7 to 11 cycles, was carried out with a sample-barcoded 5' primer and a J-beta primer mix. A template-switch adaptor with 12 random nucleotides tagged each cDNA molecule. TCRdb independently ran MiXCR on the 5' RACE reads; one entry per CDR3 protein. Of 780,000 or so distinct CDR3 sequences in the sample, roughly 53% were seen once. This CDR3 spans 13 amino acids. V gave up 1 base and J gave up 6 bases, with 11 bases separating them. Germline CDR1 is SGHRS and CDR2 is YFSETQ.

The clonotype originates from a man aged 80 or over in good health. The sequencing sample was made of blood. V usage is TRBV5-1 and J usage is TRBJ2-7; TRBD1 might be the D (6 bases). The CDR3 is CASSLTGTGEQYF. In nucleotides, the CDR3 is TGCGCCAGCAGCTTGACAGGGACGGGCGAGCAGTACTTC.